This T cell receptor (beta chain) was sequenced in a study of graft-versus-host responses after intestinal transplantation. Study-level background: Grafts were multivisceral, liver-intestinal, or isolated intestinal. Anti-thymocyte globulin served as induction for all recipients, who then took tacrolimus and steroids for 2 to 4 years. Overall study results and limits: Allografts of one patient group, those with graft-donor T cell macrochimerism, had high graft-versus-host to host-versus-graft clonal ratios. Investigators detected GvH clones in recipient marrow, with some emerging earlier in ileum or blood.

This clone was detected a few times. V lost 4 bases to trimming and J lost 1 base, with 4 bases between them. Germline V gene sequence: CDR1 SEHNR, CDR2 FQNEAQ (reference sequence). The CDR3 loop spans 12 amino acids. Libraries were prepared by immunoSEQ multiplex PCR; TCRdb keeps only in-frame clonotypes and omits some of them. Here the sample spans about 7,000 clones, roughly 31% being singletons. The authors seeded roughly 200,000 CFSE-labeled responder cells together with roughly 200,000 irradiated stimulator cells tagged with violet dye. J is TRBJ2-5 and V is TRBV7-9; the D is unclear. Specimen: alloreactive CD8+ T cells from a mixed lymphocyte reaction culture, collected before transplantation. Subset described: CFSE-low proliferating T cells sorted from roughly six-day pre-transplant mixed lymphocyte reaction (GvH or HvG direction). The receptor was isolated from a human patient who was an organ donor for intestinal transplantation. CDR3 coding DNA: TGTGCCAGCAGCTCACCCCAAGAGACCCAGTACTTC. Translating it yields CASSSPQETQYF.